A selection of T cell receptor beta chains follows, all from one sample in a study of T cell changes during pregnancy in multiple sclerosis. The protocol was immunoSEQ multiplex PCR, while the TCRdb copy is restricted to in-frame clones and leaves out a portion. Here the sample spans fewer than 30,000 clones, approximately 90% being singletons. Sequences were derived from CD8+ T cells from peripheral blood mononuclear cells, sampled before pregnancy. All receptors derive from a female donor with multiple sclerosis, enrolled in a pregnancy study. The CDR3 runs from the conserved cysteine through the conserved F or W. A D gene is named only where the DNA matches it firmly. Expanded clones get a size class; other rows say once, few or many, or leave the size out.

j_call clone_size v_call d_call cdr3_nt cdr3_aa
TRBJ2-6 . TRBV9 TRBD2 TGTGCCAGCAGCTCAGGGACTAGCGGGGACTCTGGGGCCAACGTCCTGACTTTC CASSSGTSGDSGANVLTF
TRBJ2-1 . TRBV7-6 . TGTGCCAGCAGCTTAAGGGACTCGTACAATGAGCAGTTCTTC CASSLRDSYNEQFF
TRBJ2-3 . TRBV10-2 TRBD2 TGCGCCAGCAGCAAACTAGCGGGAGGGCAGGATACGCAGTATTTT CASSKLAGGQDTQYF
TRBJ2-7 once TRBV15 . TGTGCCACCAGCAGAGGGGAGTTCTACGAGCAGTACTTC CATSRGEFYEQYF
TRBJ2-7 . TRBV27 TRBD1 TGTGCCACCATGACAGGGATTACAAGCTACGAGCAGTACTTC CATMTGITSYEQYF
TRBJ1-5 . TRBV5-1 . TGCGCCAGCAGCTTGGGACTCAATCAGCCCCAGCATTTT CASSLGLNQPQHF
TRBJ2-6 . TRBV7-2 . TGTGCCAGCATCTACTTTTCTGGGGCCAACGTCCTGACTTTC CASIYFSGANVLTF
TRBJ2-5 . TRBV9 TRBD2 TGTGCCAGCAGCGTAGGGAAGCGGGGAGGGGTGGAGACCCAGTACTTC CASSVGKRGGVETQYF
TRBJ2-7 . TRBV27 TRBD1 TGTGCCAGCAGTTTATCACAGGGGGCGGCGTACGAGCAGTACTTC CASSLSQGAAYEQYF
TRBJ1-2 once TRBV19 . TGTGCCAGTAGTATCCAACGGGGAGGTGGCTACACCTTC CASSIQRGGGYTF
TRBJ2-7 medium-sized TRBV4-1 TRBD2 TGCGCCAGCAGCCAAGATGGGGGAGGGCCTGACGAGCAGTACTTC CASSQDGGGPDEQYF
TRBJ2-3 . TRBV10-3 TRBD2 TGTGCCATCAGTGAGTCGACTCGCGGGACTAGCGGTTACACAGATACGCAGTATTTT CAISESTRGTSGYTDTQYF
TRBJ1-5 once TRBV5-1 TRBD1 TGCGCCAGCAGCTTGGGGGACAGGGAAGGGAGCAATCAGCCCCAGCATTTT CASSLGDREGSNQPQHF
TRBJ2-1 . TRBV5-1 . TGCGCCAGCAATTTGGAGGAGCCGATCTACAATGAGCAGTTCTTC CASNLEEPIYNEQFF
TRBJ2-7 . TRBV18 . TGTGCCAGCTCACAGCCTCCCGGGTGGGAGGCCCACGAGCAGTACTTC CASSQPPGWEAHEQYF
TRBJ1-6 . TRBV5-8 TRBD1 TGTGCCAGCAGCTTATCGACAGGGGGTTCACCCCTCCACTTT CASSLSTGGSPLHF
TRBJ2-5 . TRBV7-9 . TGTGCCAGCAGCTCCCCCGCGGGGTCATCAGAGACCCAGTACTTC CASSSPAGSSETQYF
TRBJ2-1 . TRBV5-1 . TGCGCCAGCAGCAGGACAGCGCTCGACAATGAGCAGTTCTTC CASSRTALDNEQFF
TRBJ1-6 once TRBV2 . TGTGCCAGCAGACGAGGACTCGGTCGGGATTCACCCCTCCACTTT CASRRGLGRDSPLHF
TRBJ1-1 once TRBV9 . TGTGCCAGCAGCGGCAGGGGATTGAACACTGAAGCTTTCTTT CASSGRGLNTEAFF
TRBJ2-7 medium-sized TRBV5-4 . TGTGCCAGCAGCTTATGGGGCAAGACCTACGAGCAGTACTTC CASSLWGKTYEQYF
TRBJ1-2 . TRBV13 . TGTGCCAGCAGCTTGGAAGGCCATCGGGACTATGGCTACACCTTC CASSLEGHRDYGYTF
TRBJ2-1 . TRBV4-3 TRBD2 TGCGCCAGCAGCCAAGATGGGGGGGATGAGCAGTTCTTC CASSQDGGDEQFF
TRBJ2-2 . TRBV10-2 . TGCGCCAGCAGTGATAGGGCAGGGTACACCGGGGAGCTGTTTTTT CASSDRAGYTGELFF
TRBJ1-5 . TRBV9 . TGTGCCAGCAGCTCCGGGAGTAGCAATCAGCCCCAGCATTTT CASSSGSSNQPQHF
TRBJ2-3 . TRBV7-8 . TGTGCCAGCAGCCTTGGACTTTGGGAAGATACGCAGTATTTT CASSLGLWEDTQYF
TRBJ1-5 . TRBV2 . TGTGCCAGCAGGCCACAGGGTCAGCCCCAGCATTTT CASRPQGQPQHF
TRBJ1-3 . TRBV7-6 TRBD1 TGTGCCAGCAGCTTAGGGACAGGGACGAGCTCTGGAAACACCATATATTTT CASSLGTGTSSGNTIYF
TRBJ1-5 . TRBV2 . TGTGCCAGCAGTGAAGAAGGGGATGACAATCAGCCCCAGCATTTT CASSEEGDDNQPQHF
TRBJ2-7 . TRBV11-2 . TGTGCCAGCAGCTCAGGGTTCCCCTACGAGCAGTACTTC CASSSGFPYEQYF
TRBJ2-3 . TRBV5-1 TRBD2 TGCGCCAGCAGTTCTAGCGGGAGCCCCTACCCCCCAGGGGGAGATACGCAGTATTTT CASSSSGSPYPPGGDTQYF
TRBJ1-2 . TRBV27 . TGTGCCAGCAGTCCTCACACGGGGGGTGAATATGGCTACACCTTC CASSPHTGGEYGYTF
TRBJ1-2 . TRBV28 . TGTGCCAGCAGTTTATGGGGGGAGGACTATGGCTACACCTTC CASSLWGEDYGYTF
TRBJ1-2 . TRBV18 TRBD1 TGTGCCAGCTCACCCAAGAAGGGACAGGGCGGTTTCTATGGCTACACCTTC CASSPKKGQGGFYGYTF
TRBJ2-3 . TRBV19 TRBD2 TGTGCCAGTAGTCGGACTAGCGGGAGTGTTACAGATACGCAGTATTTT CASSRTSGSVTDTQYF
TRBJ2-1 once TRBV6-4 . TGTGCCAGCAGTCCGACAGGCGTGAGCTCCTACAATGAGCAGTTCTTC CASSPTGVSSYNEQFF
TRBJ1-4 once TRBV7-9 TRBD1 TGTGCCAGCAGCTTAGACAGGACAGGGGATGAAAAACTGTTTTTT CASSLDRTGDEKLFF
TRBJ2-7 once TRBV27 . TGTGCCAGCAGTTTATGGGGGGGCGTCCCTTCGTACGAGCAGTACTTC CASSLWGGVPSYEQYF
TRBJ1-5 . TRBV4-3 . TGCGCCAGCAGCCAAGATCTAACAGGGTATAGCAATCAGCCCCAGCATTTT CASSQDLTGYSNQPQHF
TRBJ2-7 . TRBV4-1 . TGCGCCAGCAGCCACCACTACTCGTCCTACGAGCAGTACTTC CASSHHYSSYEQYF
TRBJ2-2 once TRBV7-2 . TGTGCCAGCAGCTTAAACCAGGGCACCGGGGAGCTGTTTTTT CASSLNQGTGELFF
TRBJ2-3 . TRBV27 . TGTGCCAGCAGTTTATCACGGGCAGGGGATCGTTCGGATACGCAGTATTTT CASSLSRAGDRSDTQYF
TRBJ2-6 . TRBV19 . TGTGCCAGTAGTCCTAGATCTGGGGCCAACGTCCTGACTTTC CASSPRSGANVLTF
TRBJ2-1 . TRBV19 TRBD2 TGTGCCAGTAGTAAAGGTGGGACTAGCGGCTTTTACAATGAGCAGTTCTTC CASSKGGTSGFYNEQFF
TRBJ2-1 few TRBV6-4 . TGTGCCAGCAACTCCGGGGTTCTCTTTCGGGAGCAGTTCTTC CASNSGVLFREQFF
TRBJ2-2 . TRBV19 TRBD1 TGTGCCAGTAGTATAGGGGTGGACAGGCTCGTTGACACCGGGGAGCTGTTTTTT CASSIGVDRLVDTGELFF
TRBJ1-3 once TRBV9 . TGTGCCAGCAGCGCCCTAGTGACGGAGGGCTTTACTGGAAACACCATATATTTT CASSALVTEGFTGNTIYF
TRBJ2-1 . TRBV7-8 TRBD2 TGTGCCAGCTCCTCTTCCCTAGCGGGGGCGGATGAGCAGTTCTTC CASSSSLAGADEQFF
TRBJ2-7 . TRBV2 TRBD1 TGTGCCAGCTTGGACAGGGGCTACGAGCAGTACTTC CASLDRGYEQYF
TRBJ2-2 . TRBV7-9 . TGTGCCAGCAGCCAAAGGAGCACCGGGGAGCTGTTTTTT CASSQRSTGELFF
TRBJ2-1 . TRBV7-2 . TGTGCCAGCAGCCTCCCCCCGGGACTTAGCGATGAGCAGTTCTTC CASSLPPGLSDEQFF
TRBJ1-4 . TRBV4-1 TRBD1 TGCGCCAGCAGCCAAGAAGTCGGGACAGGGGAAAAACTGTTTTTT CASSQEVGTGEKLFF
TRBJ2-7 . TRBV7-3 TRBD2 TGTGCCAGCAGCTTAGCGGGACTAGCAAACGAGCAGTACTTC CASSLAGLANEQYF
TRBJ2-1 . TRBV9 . TGTGCCAGCAGCGTCCGGTGGCAGGGAAGATACAATGAGCAGTTCTTC CASSVRWQGRYNEQFF
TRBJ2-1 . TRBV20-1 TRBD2 TGCAGTGCTTTACTAGCGGGGGTGGCGTTCTTC CSALLAGVAFF
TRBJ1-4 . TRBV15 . TGTGCCACCAGCAGAGATGCGGGGAGCGGCGAAAAACTGTTTTTT CATSRDAGSGEKLFF
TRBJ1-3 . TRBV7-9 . TGTGCCAGCAGAAATGGGGACACCGGAAACACCATATATTTT CASRNGDTGNTIYF
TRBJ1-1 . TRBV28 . TGTGCCCTCCAAGAGGCAGAGGGCACTGAAGCTTTCTTT CALQEAEGTEAFF